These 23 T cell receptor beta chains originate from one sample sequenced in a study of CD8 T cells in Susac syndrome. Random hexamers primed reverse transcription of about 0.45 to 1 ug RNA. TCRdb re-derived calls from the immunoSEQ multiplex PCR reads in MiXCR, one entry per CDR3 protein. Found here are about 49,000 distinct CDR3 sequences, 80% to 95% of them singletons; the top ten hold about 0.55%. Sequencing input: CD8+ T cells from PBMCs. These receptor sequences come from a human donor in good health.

CDR3 sequence: CASSWHQGLGWDSPLHF. CDR3 sequence (DNA): TGTGCCAGCAGTTGGCATCAGGGGCTCGGTTGGGATTCACCCCTCCACTTT. This sequence joins TRBV28 and TRBJ1-6; D is perhaps TRBD1 (6 bases). The CDR3 is 17 amino acids. Germline lookup yields CDR1 MDHEN and CDR2 SYDVKM. V lost 4 bases to trimming and J lost 8 bases, with 21 bases between them.

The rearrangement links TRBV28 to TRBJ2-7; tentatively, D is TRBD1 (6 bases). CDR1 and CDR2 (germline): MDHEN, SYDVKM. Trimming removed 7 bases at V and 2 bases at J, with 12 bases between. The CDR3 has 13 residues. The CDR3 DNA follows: TGTGCCAGCACCATACAGGGTGCCTACGAGCAGTACTTC. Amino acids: CASTIQGAYEQYF.

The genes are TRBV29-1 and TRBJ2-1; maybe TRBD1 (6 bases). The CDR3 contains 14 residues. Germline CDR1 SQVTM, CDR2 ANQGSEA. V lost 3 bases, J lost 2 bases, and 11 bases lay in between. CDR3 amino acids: CSVDGRGPYNEQFF. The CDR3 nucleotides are TGCAGCGTTGACGGCAGGGGACCCTACAATGAGCAGTTCTTC.

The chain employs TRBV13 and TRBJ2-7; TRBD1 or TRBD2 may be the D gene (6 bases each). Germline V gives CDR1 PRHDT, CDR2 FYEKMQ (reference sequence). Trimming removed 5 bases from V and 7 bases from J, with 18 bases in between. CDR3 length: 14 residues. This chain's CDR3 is CASSPGGTLGEQYF. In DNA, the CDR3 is TGTGCCAGCAGCCCCGGGGGCACGCTAGGGGAGCAGTACTTC.

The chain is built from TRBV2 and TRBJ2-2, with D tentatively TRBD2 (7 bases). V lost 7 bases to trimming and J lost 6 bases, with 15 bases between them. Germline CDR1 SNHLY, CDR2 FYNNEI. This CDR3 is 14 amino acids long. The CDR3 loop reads CASTRQGRAGELFF. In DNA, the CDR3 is TGTGCCAGCACTCGGCAGGGGAGGGCCGGGGAGCTGTTTTTT.

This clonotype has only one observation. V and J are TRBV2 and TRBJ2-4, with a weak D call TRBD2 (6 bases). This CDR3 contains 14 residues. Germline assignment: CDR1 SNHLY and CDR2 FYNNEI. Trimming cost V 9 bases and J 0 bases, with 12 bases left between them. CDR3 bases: TGTGCCAGTACCGGAGGGCTAGCCAAAAACATTCAGTACTTC. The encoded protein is CASTGGLAKNIQYF.

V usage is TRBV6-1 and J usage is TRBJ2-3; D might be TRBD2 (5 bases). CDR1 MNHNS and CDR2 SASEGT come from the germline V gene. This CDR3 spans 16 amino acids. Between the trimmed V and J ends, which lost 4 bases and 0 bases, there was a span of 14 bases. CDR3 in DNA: TGTGCCAGCAGTGCTCCTGCGGGTAGGAGCACAGATACGCAGTATTTT. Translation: CASSAPAGRSTDTQYF.

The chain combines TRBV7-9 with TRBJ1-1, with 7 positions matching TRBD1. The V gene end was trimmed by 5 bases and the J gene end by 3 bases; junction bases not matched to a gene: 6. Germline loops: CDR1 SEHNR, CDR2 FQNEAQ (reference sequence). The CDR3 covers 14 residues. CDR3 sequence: CASSAPGGDTEAFF. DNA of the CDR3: TGTGCCAGCAGCGCCCCAGGGGGGGACACTGAAGCTTTCTTT.

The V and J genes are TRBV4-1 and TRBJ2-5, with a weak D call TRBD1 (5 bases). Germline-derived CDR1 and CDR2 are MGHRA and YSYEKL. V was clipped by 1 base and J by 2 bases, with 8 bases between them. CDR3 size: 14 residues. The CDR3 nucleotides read TGCGCCAGCAGCCAAGTGACAGCGCAAGAGACCCAGTACTTC. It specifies CASSQVTAQETQYF.

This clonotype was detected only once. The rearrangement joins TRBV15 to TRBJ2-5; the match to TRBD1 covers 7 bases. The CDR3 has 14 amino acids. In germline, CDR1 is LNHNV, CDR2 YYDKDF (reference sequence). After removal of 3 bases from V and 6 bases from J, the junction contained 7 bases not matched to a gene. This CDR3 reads CATSSEQGRQTQYF. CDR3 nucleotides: TGTGCCACCAGCAGCGAACAGGGGCGGCAGACCCAGTACTTC.

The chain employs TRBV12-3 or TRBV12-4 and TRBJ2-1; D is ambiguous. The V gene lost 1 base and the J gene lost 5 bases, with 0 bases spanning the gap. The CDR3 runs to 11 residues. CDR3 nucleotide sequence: TGTGCCAGCAGTTTAGACAATGAGCAGTTCTTC. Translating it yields CASSLDNEQFF.

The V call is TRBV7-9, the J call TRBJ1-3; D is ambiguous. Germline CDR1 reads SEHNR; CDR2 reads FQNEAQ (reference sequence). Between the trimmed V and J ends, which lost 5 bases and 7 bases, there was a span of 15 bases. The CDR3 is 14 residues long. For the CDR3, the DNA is TGTGCCAGCAGCCCCCCAGCTCGGACTAACACCATATATTTT. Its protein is CASSPPARTNTIYF.

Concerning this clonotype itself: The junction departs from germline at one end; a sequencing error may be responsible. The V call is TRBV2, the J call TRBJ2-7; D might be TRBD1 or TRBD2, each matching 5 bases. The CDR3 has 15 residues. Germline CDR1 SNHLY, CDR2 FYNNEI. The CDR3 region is CASSETGNGAYGQYF. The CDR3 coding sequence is TGTGCCAGCAGTGAGACGGGGAATGGGGCTTACGGGCAGTACTTC. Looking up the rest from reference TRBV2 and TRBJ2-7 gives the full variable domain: EPEVTQTPSHQVTQMGQEVILRCVPISNHLYFYWYRQILGQKVEFLVSFYNNEISEKSEIFDDQFSVERPDGSNFTLKIRSTKLEDSAMYFCASSETGNGAYGQYFGPGTRLTVT.

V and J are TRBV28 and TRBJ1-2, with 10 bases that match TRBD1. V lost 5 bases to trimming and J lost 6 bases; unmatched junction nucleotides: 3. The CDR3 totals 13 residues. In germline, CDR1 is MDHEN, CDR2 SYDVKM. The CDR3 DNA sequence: TGTGCCAGCAGTGCCGGGACAGGGGATGGCTACACCTTC. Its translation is CASSAGTGDGYTF.

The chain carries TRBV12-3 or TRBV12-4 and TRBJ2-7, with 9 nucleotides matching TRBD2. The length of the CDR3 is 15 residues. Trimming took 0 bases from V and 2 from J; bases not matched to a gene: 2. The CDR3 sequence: CASSLASSGTYEQYF. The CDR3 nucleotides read TGTGCCAGCAGTTTAGCGTCTAGCGGGACCTACGAGCAGTACTTC.

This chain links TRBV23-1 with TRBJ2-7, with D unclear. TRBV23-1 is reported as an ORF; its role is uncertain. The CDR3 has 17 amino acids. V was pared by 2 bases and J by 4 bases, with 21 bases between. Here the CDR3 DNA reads TGCGCCAGCAGTCAAGGAGTGAACGGCACCCCTCTGTACGAGCAGTACTTC. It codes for CASSQGVNGTPLYEQYF.

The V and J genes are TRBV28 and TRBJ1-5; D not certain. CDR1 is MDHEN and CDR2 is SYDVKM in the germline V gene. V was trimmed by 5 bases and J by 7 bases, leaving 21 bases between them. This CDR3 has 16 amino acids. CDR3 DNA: TGTGCCAGCAGTCTCGTCCGGTCATCACGCCAGCAGCCCCAGCATTTT. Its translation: CASSLVRSSRQQPQHF.

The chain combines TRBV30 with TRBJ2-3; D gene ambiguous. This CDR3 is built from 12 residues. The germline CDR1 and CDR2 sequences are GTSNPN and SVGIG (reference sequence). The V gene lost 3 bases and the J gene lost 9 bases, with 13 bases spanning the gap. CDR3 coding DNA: TGTGCCTGGAGCGAAGACGATTCAACGCAGTATTTT. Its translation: CAWSEDDSTQYF. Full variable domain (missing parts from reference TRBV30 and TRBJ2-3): SQTIHQWPATLVQPVGSPLSLECTVEGTSNPNLYWYRQAAGRGLQLLFYSVGIGQISSEVPQNLSASRPQDRQFILSSKKLLLSDSGFYLCAWSEDDSTQYFGPGTRLTVL.

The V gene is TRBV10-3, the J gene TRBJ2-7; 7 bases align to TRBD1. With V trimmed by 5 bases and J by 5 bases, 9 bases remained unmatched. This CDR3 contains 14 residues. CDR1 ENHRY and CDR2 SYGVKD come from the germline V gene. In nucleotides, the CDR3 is TGTGCCATCAGTAAGGGGGCGACGCGCGACGAGCAGTACTTC. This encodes CAISKGATRDEQYF.

The DNA for the CDR3 is TGTGCCAGCAGTTCCCTGACAGAGCTCTTAGGACCCCTCCACTTT. Amino acid sequence: CASSSLTELLGPLHF. The chain joins TRBV28 to TRBJ1-6; D perhaps matches TRBD1 (5 bases). The ends were cut back, 4 bases at V and 12 bases at J, with 19 bases in the middle. Per germline, CDR1 MDHEN and CDR2 SYDVKM. The CDR3 covers 15 residues. The variable domain in full, completed from reference TRBV28 and TRBJ1-6, reads DVKVTQSSRYLVKRTGEKVFLECVQDMDHENMFWYRQDPGLGLRLIYFSYDVKMKEKGDIPEGYSVSREKKERFSLILESASTNQTSMYLCASSSLTELLGPLHFGNGTRLTVT.

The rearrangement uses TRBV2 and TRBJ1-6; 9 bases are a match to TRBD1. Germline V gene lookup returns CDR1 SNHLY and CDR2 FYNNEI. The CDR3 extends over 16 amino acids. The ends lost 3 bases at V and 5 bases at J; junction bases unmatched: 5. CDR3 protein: CASSETGGFDNSPLHF. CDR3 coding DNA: TGTGCCAGCAGTGAGACAGGGGGATTCGATAATTCACCCCTCCACTTT.

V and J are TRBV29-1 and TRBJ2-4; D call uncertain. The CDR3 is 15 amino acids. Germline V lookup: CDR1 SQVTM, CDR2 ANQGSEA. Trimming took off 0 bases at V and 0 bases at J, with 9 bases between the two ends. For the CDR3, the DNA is TGCAGCGTTGAAGATTGGGCCCTAGCCAAAAACATTCAGTACTTC. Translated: CSVEDWALAKNIQYF.

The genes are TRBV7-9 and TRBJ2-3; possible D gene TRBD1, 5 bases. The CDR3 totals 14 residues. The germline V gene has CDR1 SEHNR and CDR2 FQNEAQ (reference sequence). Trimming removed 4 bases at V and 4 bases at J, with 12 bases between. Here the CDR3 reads CASSSKGHPDTQYF. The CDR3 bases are TGTGCCAGCAGCTCCAAGGGGCACCCAGATACGCAGTATTTT.